The 27 T cell receptor beta chains reported below all come from one sample, sequenced in a study of CD8+ T cells in alopecia areata (dated by TCRdb to the late 2010s). Library preparation employed the immunoSEQ multiplex PCR assay. For TCR sequencing, RNA was extracted from every sample and reverse transcribed into cDNA to serve as template. TCRdb retrieved this table from immuneACCESS and kept in-frame rearrangements only. Not all clones are present; in checked studies, unresolved V genes account for under half, and no reason is known for the remainder. For this sample the table reports thousands of clones, with no clone seen just once. The ten largest clones take up around 43% of the sample. Sequencing was carried out using lesional skin. The receptors were gathered from a C3H/HeJ mouse with alopecia areata. The MHC haplotype found in this strain is H2-k.

This clone was found many times. Genes and germline come from the mouse. The read falls 4 residues short of the CDR3 end, and the missing part is taken from the germline J gene. This chain uses TRBV12-2 with TRBJ2-5; 9 bases line up with TRBD2. J gave up 2 bases and V 1 base, and 0 bases lay outside the gene matches. The CDR3 runs to 14 residues. Germline CDR1 is SGHLS and CDR2 is HYDKME. CDR3 DNA, as far as it was read: TGTGCCAGCTCTCTGGACTGGGGCCAAGAC. Its translation: CASSLDWGQD. The complete CDR3 protein is CASSLDWGQDTQYF.

This clone was recorded a few times. Gene names are mouse gene names. The read ends 4 residues before the CDR3 terminus; that terminus is restored from the germline J gene. V gene TRBV14 combines with J gene TRBJ2-7; TRBD2 matches at 7 bases. V dropped 3 bases and J dropped 3; count of bases not matched to a gene: 6. This CDR3 comprises 14 residues. Germline V gene sequence: CDR1 SGHDT, CDR2 FRDEAV. This chain's CDR3 is CASSSGTDDYEQYF. The DNA read from the CDR3 is TGTGCCAGCAGTTCCGGGACTGACGACTAT. Supplemented by reference TRBV14 and TRBJ2-7, the full variable domain reads EAGVTQSPRYAVLQEGQAVSFWCDPISGHDTLYWYQQPRDQGPQLLVYFRDEAVIDNSQLPSDRFSAVRPKGTNSTLKIQSAKQGDTATYLCASSSGTDDYEQYFGPGTRLTVL.

This clone appeared many times. Gene names follow the mouse nomenclature. The CDR3 goes on 4 residues after the read ends, and that part is filled in from the germline J gene. This rearrangement joins TRBV3 to TRBJ2-7; D is unclear. V lost 5 bases, J lost 2 bases, and 4 bases lay in between. Germline values: CDR1 SNHLY, CDR2 FYNGKV (reference sequence). The CDR3 extends over 11 amino acids. The CDR3 region is CASSSPYEQYF. Incomplete CDR3 DNA: TGTGCCAGCAGCAGTCCCTAT.

The sample holds many counts of this clone. The gene names here belong to mouse. The read ends 4 residues before the CDR3 terminus; that terminus is restored from the germline J gene. The rearrangement links TRBV13-1 to TRBJ1-1, with D possibly matching TRBD1 (5 bases). The V gene lost 2 bases and the J gene lost 1 base, with 6 bases spanning the gap. Germline V gene data show CDR1 as NSHNY and CDR2 as SYGAGN. CDR3 length: 13 amino acids. The chain's CDR3 is CASSEGQNTEVFF. The covered CDR3 bases are TGTGCCAGCAGTGAAGGACAAAACACA.

This clone has more than one count but fewer than ten. At residue 14, the translated DNA and the protein in TCRdb do not agree; the protein given here is derived from the DNA. A far larger clone lies a single base away; this is likely a read error. Genes and germline come from the mouse. The read terminates 3 residues ahead of where the CDR3 ends, so the germline J gene completes it. The gene calls are TRBV1 and TRBJ1-3, with TRBD1 as a possible D gene (5 bases). Trimming left V 0 bases short and J 0 bases short, with 12 bases between. The CDR3 has 17 amino acids. Germline V lookup: CDR1 NSQYPW, CDR2 LRSPGD (reference sequence). The CDR3 protein is CTCSADWWGVSGNTLYF. The sequenced part of the CDR3 DNA is TGCACCTGCAGTGCAGATTGGTGGGGGGTTTCTGGAAATACG.

This clone was counted at least ten times. Gene names and germline refer to mouse. The CDR3 is cut off 4 residues early in the read; its end comes from the germline J gene. This chain joins TRBV14 and TRBJ2-5; 9 bases are shared with TRBD1. The CDR3 runs 13 residues. CDR1 is SGHDT, CDR2 FRDEAV, per germline. The DNA read from the CDR3 is TGTGCCAGCAGCCGGGACAGGGAAGAC. Translating gives CASSRDRED. The full CDR3 reads CASSRDREDTQYF.

This clone was recorded many times. Gene names refer to mouse genes. The read comes to an end 4 residues before the CDR3 does, leaving the germline J gene to fill in the end. V is TRBV13-3 and J is TRBJ1-4; tentatively, D is TRBD1 (5 bases). Trimming took 5 bases from V and 2 from J, leaving 7 bases between them. CDR1 NNHDY and CDR2 SYVADS come from the germline V gene. The CDR3 consists of 13 residues. The sequenced part of the CDR3 DNA is TGTGCCAGCAGAGGGGTCTCCAACGAA. Protein: CASRGVSNE. The whole CDR3 protein reads CASRGVSNERLFF.

This clone was observed at least ten times. The gene symbols are mouse symbols. The read terminates 4 residues ahead of where the CDR3 ends, so the germline J gene completes it. This chain uses TRBV2 with TRBJ2-4; D is perhaps TRBD1 (7 bases). This CDR3 contains 14 residues. The V gene's germline CDR1 is LGHNA and CDR2 YSYQKL. The covered CDR3 bases are TGTGCCAGCAGCCAAGAAGAGGGGGCGAAC. The encoded protein is CASSQEEGAN. The full CDR3 sequence reads CASSQEEGANTLYF.

This clone turned up a few times. Gene names refer to mouse genes. From the germline J gene comes the end of the CDR3, since the read stops 4 residues before it. The V call is TRBV31, the J call TRBJ2-3; possibly TRBD1 for D (6 bases). Trimming took off 3 bases at V and 0 bases at J, with 10 bases between the two ends. This CDR3 region has 14 residues. Germline CDR1 reads GKSSPN; CDR2 reads SITVG. Partial CDR3 DNA: TGTGCCTGGAGGGACAGAAATAGTGCAGAA. It specifies CAWRDRNSAE. The complete CDR3 sequence is CAWRDRNSAETLYF.

As regards this clone: Mouse names are used for the genes. Read sequence stops 4 residues before the CDR3 end, and the germline J gene provides the missing end. This chain joins TRBV19 and TRBJ1-4; 9 nucleotides match TRBD1. This CDR3 has 14 residues. CDR1 is FNHDT and CDR2 is SITEND in the germline V gene (reference sequence). V gave up 4 bases and J gave up 3 bases; unmatched junction bases: 1. CDR3 residues: CASSGDRANERLFF. The part of the CDR3 DNA that was read is TGTGCCAGCAGTGGGGACAGGGCCAACGAA.

This clone was counted between two and nine times. Genes and germline come from the mouse. The read falls 4 residues short of the CDR3 end, and the missing part is taken from the germline J gene. The genes are TRBV5 and TRBJ2-5, with 8 nucleotides matching TRBD1. The J segment lost 2 bases and the V segment lost 2 bases, leaving 6 bases of the junction unmatched. Germline V gene lookup returns CDR1 LGHNA and CDR2 YNLKQL (reference sequence). This CDR3 is 16 amino acids long. This CDR3 reads CASSQPRGQGQDTQYF. The sequenced part of the CDR3 DNA is TGTGCCAGCAGCCAACCCAGGGGGCAGGGCCAAGAC.

This clone was counted at least ten times. Gene names refer to mouse genes. The CDR3 DNA, read in part, is TGCACCTGCAGTTCGGGGGGGAGCTCCTAT. Translation gives CTCSSGGSSY. The CDR3 in its entirety is CTCSSGGSSYEQYF. The J gene is TRBJ2-7, the V gene TRBV1; TRBD2 matches 7 bases. The read gets to within 4 residues of the CDR3 end, and the germline J gene fills in the rest. The CDR3 runs to 14 residues. Trimming took 5 bases from V and 0 from J; bases not matched to a gene: 4. Germline assignment: CDR1 NSQYPW and CDR2 LRSPGD (reference sequence).

There are a few counts of this clone. Genes here carry mouse names. The read ends 4 residues before the CDR3 terminus; that terminus is restored from the germline J gene. The chain uses TRBV4 and TRBJ2-7, with TRBD2 matching over 9 bases. The CDR3 extends over 13 amino acids. The germline CDR1 and CDR2 sequences are LGHDT and YNNKQL (reference sequence). This chain's CDR3 is CASSSGTGYEQYF. CDR3 DNA (partial): TGTGCCAGCAGCTCTGGGACTGGGTAT.

This clone was recorded at least ten times. Mouse germline and gene names are used. The sequenced fragment ends 4 residues before the CDR3 boundary, so the rest is inferred from the germline J gene. J is TRBJ1-1 and V is TRBV14; D is unclear. This CDR3 is 13 amino acids long. CDR1 and CDR2 from the germline V gene are SGHDT and FRDEAV. V lost 5 bases and J lost 0, with 8 bases in between. CDR3 DNA (partial): TGTGCCAGCAGAAGACAAGCAAACACA. Its protein product is CASRRQANT. From start to end, the CDR3 is CASRRQANTEVFF.

This clone was seen repeatedly, ten times or more. Gene names denote mouse genes. The CDR3 end falls 4 residues outside the read, so it is completed with the germline J gene. The chain joins TRBV13-1 to TRBJ2-7; D not resolved. This CDR3 spans 14 amino acids. CDR1 is NSHNY, CDR2 SYGAGN, per germline. Trimming cost V 2 bases and J 0 bases, with 9 bases left between them. CDR3 DNA (partial): TGTGCCAGCAGTGAGAGGTTTAGCTCCTAT. Translation: CASSERFSSY. The whole CDR3 region reads CASSERFSSYEQYF.

For this clone: The genes are named according to mouse. The read ends 4 residues shy of where the CDR3 ends; the end is completed using the germline J gene. The chain combines TRBV13-2 with TRBJ2-5, with TRBD1 matching over 8 bases. The CDR3 has 13 residues. Germline V gene sequence: CDR1 NNHNN, CDR2 SYGAGS (reference sequence). The CDR3 DNA, read in part, is TGTGCCAGCGGTGCGGACAGGGAGGAC. As protein: CASGADRED. The whole CDR3 protein reads CASGADREDTQYF.

This clone was counted at least ten times. Genes and germline come from the mouse. The missing CDR3 end, 4 residues past where the read stops, is filled in from the germline J gene. V is TRBV4 and J is TRBJ1-2, with D maybe TRBD1 (6 bases). CDR3 size: 14 residues. The V end lost 5 bases, the J end lost 0 bases, and 10 bases lay between the germline ends. Germline assignment: CDR1 LGHDT and CDR2 YNNKQL (reference sequence). The CDR3 DNA, read in part, is TGTGCCAGCAGCCGGGACAATGCAAACTCC. Protein: CASSRDNANS. The entire CDR3 reads CASSRDNANSDYTF.

In this sample, this clone turned up many times. These gene names are mouse names. Read sequence stops 4 residues before the CDR3 end, and the germline J gene provides the missing end. The rearrangement links TRBV13-2 to TRBJ2-1, with TRBD2 matching 8 bases. With V trimmed by 2 bases and J by 3 bases, 4 bases remained unmatched. Germline V lookup: CDR1 NNHNN, CDR2 SYGAGS (reference sequence). This CDR3 spans 15 amino acids. Incomplete CDR3 DNA: TGTGCCAGCGGTGAATGGGGGGGTCTCTATGCT. Protein: CASGEWGGLYA. The entire CDR3 is CASGEWGGLYAEQFF.

The table lists this clone with many counts. The gene names given are mouse names. The CDR3 is cut off 4 residues early in the read; its end comes from the germline J gene. The J gene is TRBJ2-7, the V gene TRBV5; tentatively, D is TRBD1 (5 bases). The CDR3 has 12 residues. The germline gives CDR1 LGHNA, CDR2 YNLKQL (reference sequence). CDR3 region: CASSQARDEQYF. The sequenced part of the CDR3 DNA is TGTGCCAGCAGCCAAGCCAGGGAT.

This clone was found many times. The germline and genes are mouse ones. The CDR3 end is not reached by the read, which stops 4 residues before it; the germline J gene fills it in. V usage is TRBV5 and J usage is TRBJ2-2; weak D call: TRBD1 (5 bases). CDR3 length: 12 amino acids. Per the germline V gene, CDR1 is LGHNA and CDR2 is YNLKQL (reference sequence). The V and J ends lost 9 bases and 3 bases respectively, with 8 bases between them. The CDR3 reads CARGRDTGQLYF. The part of the CDR3 DNA that was read is TGTGCCAGGGGCAGGGACACCGGG.

This clone was counted between two and nine times. All gene names here are mouse names. The read ends 4 residues before the CDR3 terminus; that terminus is restored from the germline J gene. The chain employs TRBV13-1 and TRBJ2-1; 7 positions match TRBD2. This CDR3 region has 14 residues. The germline CDR1 and CDR2 sequences are NSHNY and SYGAGN. Trimming took 5 bases from V and 3 from J; bases not matched to a gene: 5. Incomplete CDR3 DNA: TGTGCCAGCAGCCCCGGGGGGGGCTATGCT. This sequence encodes CASSPGGGYA. From start to end, the CDR3 is CASSPGGGYAEQFF.

This clone occurred a few times. Genes and germline come from the mouse. The DNA ends 4 residues before the CDR3 does, and the rest of the CDR3 is filled in from the germline J gene. This chain uses TRBV13-2 with TRBJ2-3, with 9 bases matching TRBD2. The CDR3 loop spans 16 amino acids. V shed 2 bases and J 0 bases; nucleotides not matched to a gene: 4. Germline V gene lookup returns CDR1 NNHNN and CDR2 SYGAGS (reference sequence). CDR3 DNA (partial): TGTGCCAGCGGTGAGCCGGGACTGGGAAGTGCAGAA. Protein: CASGEPGLGSAE. The complete CDR3 reads CASGEPGLGSAETLYF.

This clone was recorded at least ten times. Mouse gene names apply. The read stops 4 residues short of the end of the CDR3; the missing end is completed from the germline J gene. This chain connects TRBV13-2 to TRBJ2-4; 8 nucleotides match TRBD2. Trimming at V came to 0 bases and at J to 0 bases, leaving 3 bases not matched to a gene. The CDR3 runs to 16 residues. The V gene's germline CDR1 is NNHNN and CDR2 SYGAGS (reference sequence). CDR3 DNA (partial): TGTGCCAGCGGTGATGCTGGGGGGATTAGTCAAAAC. Protein: CASGDAGGISQN. The entire CDR3 protein reads CASGDAGGISQNTLYF.

This clone has a count of ten or more. Mouse names are used for the genes. Read coverage stops 4 residues before the CDR3 terminus; the germline J gene supplies the remainder. The rearrangement joins TRBV19 to TRBJ1-1; D perhaps matches TRBD1 (6 bases). This CDR3 contains 14 residues. The V end was cut by 3 bases, the J end by 4 bases, with 13 bases between. Germline CDR1 FNHDT, CDR2 SITEND (reference sequence). The CDR3 sequence: CASSSGTGTTEVFF. The CDR3 bases that were read are TGTGCCAGCAGTAGCGGCACAGGGACCACA.

This clone was recorded at least ten times. Mouse gene names and germline throughout. The read falls 4 residues short of the CDR3 end, and the missing part is taken from the germline J gene. This sequence joins TRBV14 and TRBJ2-1; TRBD1 matches 11 bases. The CDR3 has 16 residues. Unmatched junction bases numbered 4, after V lost 2 bases and J lost 3 bases. Germline-derived CDR1 and CDR2 are SGHDT and FRDEAV. The CDR3 protein is CASSFIGTGGYAEQFF. The sequenced CDR3 bases are TGTGCCAGCAGTTTTATCGGGACAGGGGGCTATGCT.

This clone was recorded many times. The gene names here belong to mouse. The CDR3 end falls 4 residues outside the read, so it is completed with the germline J gene. This sample also contains other DNA sequences that code for the same CDR3. The V and J genes are TRBV31 and TRBJ1-2, with TRBD1 matching over 9 bases. This CDR3 is built from 14 residues. V gave up 1 base and J gave up 0 bases; unmatched junction bases: 0. Germline loops: CDR1 GKSSPN, CDR2 SITVG. CDR3 region: CAWSRDRANSDYTF. The part of the CDR3 DNA that was read is TGTGCCTGGAGTCGGGACAGGGCAAACTCC.

This clone has a count of ten or more. Mouse germline and gene names are used. The sequence runs out 4 residues before the end of the CDR3; the remainder is reconstructed from the germline J gene. This chain joins TRBV5 and TRBJ2-7, with 10 bases that match TRBD2. This CDR3 contains 14 residues. CDR1 and CDR2 from the germline V gene are LGHNA and YNLKQL (reference sequence). CDR3 DNA, as far as it was read: TGTGCCAGCAGCCACCGACTGGGGGGATAT. Its protein is CASSHRLGGY. In full, the CDR3 reads CASSHRLGGYEQYF.